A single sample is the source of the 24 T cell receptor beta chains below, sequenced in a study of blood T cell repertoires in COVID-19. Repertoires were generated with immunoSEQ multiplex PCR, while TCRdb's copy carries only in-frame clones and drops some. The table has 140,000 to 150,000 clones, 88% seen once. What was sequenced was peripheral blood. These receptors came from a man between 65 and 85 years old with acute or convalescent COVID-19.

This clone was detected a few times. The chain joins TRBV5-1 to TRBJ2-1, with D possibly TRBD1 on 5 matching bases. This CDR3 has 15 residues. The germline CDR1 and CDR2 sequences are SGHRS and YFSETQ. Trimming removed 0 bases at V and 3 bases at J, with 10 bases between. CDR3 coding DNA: TGCGCCAGCAGCTTGGTTAGGGGAAGCTACAATGAGCAGTTCTTC. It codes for CASSLVRGSYNEQFF.

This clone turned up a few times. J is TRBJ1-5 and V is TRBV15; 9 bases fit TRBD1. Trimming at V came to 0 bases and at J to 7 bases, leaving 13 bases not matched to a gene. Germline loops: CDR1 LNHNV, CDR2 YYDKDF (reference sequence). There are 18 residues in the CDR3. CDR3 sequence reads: CATSRDGTGPGVGQPQHF. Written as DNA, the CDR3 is TGTGCCACCAGCAGAGACGGGACAGGGCCGGGGGTAGGACAGCCCCAGCATTTT.

The chain's CDR3 is CASSTTPDRDNTEAFF. CDR3 coding DNA: TGTGCCAGTAGCACAACACCCGACAGGGATAACACTGAAGCTTTCTTT. The chain employs TRBV19 and TRBJ1-1, with TRBD1 matching over 7 bases. The CDR3 totals 16 residues. Germline V gene sequence: CDR1 LNHDA, CDR2 SQIVND (reference sequence). Unmatched junction bases numbered 12, after V lost 6 bases and J lost 2 bases.

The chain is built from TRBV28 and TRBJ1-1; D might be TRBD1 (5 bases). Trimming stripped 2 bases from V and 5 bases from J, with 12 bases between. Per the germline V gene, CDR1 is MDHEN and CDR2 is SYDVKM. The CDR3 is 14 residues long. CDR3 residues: CASSLQGAETEAFF. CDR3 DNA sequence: TGTGCCAGCAGTTTACAAGGGGCCGAAACTGAAGCTTTCTTT.

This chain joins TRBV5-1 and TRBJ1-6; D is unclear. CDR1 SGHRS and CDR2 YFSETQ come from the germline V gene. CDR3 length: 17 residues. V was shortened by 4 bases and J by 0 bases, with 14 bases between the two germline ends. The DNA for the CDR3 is TGCGCCAGCAGCCGGGATCTTCTTAGCTCCTATAATTCACCCCTCCACTTT. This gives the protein CASSRDLLSSYNSPLHF.

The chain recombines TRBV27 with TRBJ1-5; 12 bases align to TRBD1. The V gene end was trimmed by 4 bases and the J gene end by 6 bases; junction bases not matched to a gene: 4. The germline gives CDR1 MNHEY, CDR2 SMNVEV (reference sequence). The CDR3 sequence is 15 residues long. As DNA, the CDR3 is TGTGCCAGCAGTTGGGGACAGGGGGCCGGTCAGCCCCAGCATTTT. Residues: CASSWGQGAGQPQHF.

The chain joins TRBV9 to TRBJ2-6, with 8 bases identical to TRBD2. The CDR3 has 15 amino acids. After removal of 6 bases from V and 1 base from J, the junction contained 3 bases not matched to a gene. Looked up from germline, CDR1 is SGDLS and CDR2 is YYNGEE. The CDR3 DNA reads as TGTGCCAGCACCCAGCGGGGGTCTGGGGCCAACGTCCTGACTTTC. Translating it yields CASTQRGSGANVLTF.

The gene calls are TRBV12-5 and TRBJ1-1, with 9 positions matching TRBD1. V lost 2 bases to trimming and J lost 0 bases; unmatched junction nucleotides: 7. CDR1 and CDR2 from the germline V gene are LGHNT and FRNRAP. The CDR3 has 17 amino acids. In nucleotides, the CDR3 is TGTGCTAGTGGTTTGCGCCGTGGACAGGGGCTGAACACTGAAGCTTTCTTT. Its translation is CASGLRRGQGLNTEAFF.

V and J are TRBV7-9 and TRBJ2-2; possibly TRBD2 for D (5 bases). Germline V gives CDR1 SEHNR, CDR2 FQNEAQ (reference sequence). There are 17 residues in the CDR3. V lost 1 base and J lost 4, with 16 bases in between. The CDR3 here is CASSLGGRRKATGELFF. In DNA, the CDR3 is TGTGCCAGCAGCTTAGGAGGGCGACGGAAGGCCACCGGGGAGCTGTTTTTT.

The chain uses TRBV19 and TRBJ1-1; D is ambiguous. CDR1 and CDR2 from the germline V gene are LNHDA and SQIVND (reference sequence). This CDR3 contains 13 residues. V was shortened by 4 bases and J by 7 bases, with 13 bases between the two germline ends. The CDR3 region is CASSTPVPYEAFF. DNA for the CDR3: TGTGCCAGTAGTACCCCGGTGCCTTATGAAGCTTTCTTT.

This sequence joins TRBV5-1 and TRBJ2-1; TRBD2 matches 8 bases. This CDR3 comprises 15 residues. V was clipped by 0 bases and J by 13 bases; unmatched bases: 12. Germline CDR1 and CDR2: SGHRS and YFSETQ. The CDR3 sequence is CASSLASGGIRNQFF. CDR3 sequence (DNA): TGCGCCAGCAGCTTGGCGAGCGGGGGTATTCGAAATCAGTTCTTC.

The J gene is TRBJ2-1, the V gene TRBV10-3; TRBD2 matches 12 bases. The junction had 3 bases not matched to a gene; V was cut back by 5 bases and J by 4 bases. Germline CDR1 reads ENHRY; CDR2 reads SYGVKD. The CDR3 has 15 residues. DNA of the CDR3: TGTGCCATCAGTAGCGGACTAGCGGGGTACAATGAGCAGTTCTTC. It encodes CAISSGLAGYNEQFF.

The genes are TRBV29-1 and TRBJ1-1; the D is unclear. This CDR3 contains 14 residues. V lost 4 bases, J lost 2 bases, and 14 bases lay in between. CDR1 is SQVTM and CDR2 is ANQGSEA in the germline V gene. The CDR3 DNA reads TGCAGCGTTGGAATGCGCGGGCGCAACACTGAAGCTTTCTTT. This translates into CSVGMRGRNTEAFF.

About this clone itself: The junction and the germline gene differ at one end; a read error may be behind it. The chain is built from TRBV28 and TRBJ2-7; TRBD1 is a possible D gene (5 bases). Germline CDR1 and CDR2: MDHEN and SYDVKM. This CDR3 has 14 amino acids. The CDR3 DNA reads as TGTGCCAGCAGACCCACCTCGACAGTCCTACGAGCCCACTTC. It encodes CASRPTSTVLRAHF.

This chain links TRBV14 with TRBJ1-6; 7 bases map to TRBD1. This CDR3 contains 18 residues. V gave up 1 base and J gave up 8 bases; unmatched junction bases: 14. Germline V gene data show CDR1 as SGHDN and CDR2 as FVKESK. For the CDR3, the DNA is TGTGCCAGCAGCCAAGTACCAAAGCACCGGGACAGCTATTCACCCCTCCACTTT. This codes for CASSQVPKHRDSYSPLHF.

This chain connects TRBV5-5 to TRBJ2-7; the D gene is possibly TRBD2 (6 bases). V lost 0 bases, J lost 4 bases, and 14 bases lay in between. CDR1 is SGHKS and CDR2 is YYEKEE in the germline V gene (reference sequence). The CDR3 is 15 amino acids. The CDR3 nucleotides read TGTGCCAGCAGCTTGGGCCGCGGGACGGCGTACGAGCAGTACTTC. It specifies CASSLGRGTAYEQYF. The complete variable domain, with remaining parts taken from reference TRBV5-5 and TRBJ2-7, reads DAGVTQSPTHLIKTRGQQVTLRCSPISGHKSVSWYQQVLGQGPQFIFQYYEKEERGRGNFPDRFSARQFPNYSSELNVNALLLGDSALYLCASSLGRGTAYEQYFGPGTRLTVT.

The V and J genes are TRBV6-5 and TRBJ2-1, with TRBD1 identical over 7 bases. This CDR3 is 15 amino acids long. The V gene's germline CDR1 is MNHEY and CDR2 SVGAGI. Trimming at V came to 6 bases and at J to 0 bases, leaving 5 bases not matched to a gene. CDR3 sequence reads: CASSSDRSSYNEQFF. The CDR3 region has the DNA TGTGCCAGCAGCTCGGACAGGAGCTCCTACAATGAGCAGTTCTTC.

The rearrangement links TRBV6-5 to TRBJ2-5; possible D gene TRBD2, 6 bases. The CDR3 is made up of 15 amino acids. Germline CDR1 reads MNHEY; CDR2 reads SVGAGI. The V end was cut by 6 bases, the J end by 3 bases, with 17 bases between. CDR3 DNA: TGTGCCAGCAGCCGGGACTCGTTTTGGAAAGAGACCCAGTACTTC. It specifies CASSRDSFWKETQYF.

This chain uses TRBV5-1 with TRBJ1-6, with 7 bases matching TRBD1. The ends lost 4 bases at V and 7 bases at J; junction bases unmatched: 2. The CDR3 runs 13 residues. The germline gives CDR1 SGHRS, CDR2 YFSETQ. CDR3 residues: CASSPGQNSPLHF. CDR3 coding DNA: TGCGCCAGCAGCCCGGGACAGAATTCACCCCTCCACTTT.

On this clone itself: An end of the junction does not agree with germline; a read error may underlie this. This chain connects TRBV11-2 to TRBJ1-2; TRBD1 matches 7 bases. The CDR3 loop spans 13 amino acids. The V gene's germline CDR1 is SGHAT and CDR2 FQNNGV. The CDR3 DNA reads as TGTGCCAGCAGCATTAATATTCGGGACAGCAACGACTTC. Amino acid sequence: CASSINIRDSNDF. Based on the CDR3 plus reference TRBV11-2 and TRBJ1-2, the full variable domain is EAGVAQSPRYKIIEKRQSVAFWCNPISGHATLYWYQQILGQGPKLLIQFQNNGVVDDSQLPKDRFSAERLKGVDSTLKIQPAKLEDSAVYLCASSINIRDSNDFGSGTRLTVV.

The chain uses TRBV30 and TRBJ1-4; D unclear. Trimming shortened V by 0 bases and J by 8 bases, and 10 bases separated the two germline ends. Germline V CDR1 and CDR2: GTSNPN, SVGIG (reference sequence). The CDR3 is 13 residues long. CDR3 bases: TGTGCCTGGAGTGTACTCGGGATGGAAAAACTGTTTTTT. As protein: CAWSVLGMEKLFF.

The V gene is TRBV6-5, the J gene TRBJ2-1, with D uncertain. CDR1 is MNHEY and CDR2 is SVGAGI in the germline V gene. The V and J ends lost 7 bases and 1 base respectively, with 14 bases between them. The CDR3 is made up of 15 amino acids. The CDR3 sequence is CASTQRSGSYNEQFF. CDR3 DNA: TGTGCCAGCACCCAGAGGTCCGGGTCCTACAATGAGCAGTTCTTC.

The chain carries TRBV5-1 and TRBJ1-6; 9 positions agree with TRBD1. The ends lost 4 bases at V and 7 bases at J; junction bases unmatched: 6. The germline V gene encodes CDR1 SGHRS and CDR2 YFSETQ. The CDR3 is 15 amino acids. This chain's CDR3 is CASSRGDRVNSPLHF. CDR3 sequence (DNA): TGCGCCAGCAGCCGGGGGGACAGGGTAAATTCACCCCTCCACTTT.

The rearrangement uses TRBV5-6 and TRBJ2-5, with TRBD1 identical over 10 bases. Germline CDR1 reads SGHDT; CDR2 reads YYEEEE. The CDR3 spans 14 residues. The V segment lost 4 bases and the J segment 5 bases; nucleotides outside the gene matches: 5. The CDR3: CASSGTGVGETQYF. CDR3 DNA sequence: TGTGCCAGCAGCGGGACAGGGGTCGGGGAGACCCAGTACTTC.